This section outlines one TCR beta chain sequence together with its context. Its antigen is as yet unknown. This entry comes from a study of T cell responses to AZD1222 COVID-19 vaccine. Whole-study findings and limits: Dominant CD4 TCR responses targeted spike regions 160-218 and 743-854. Samples come after the peak T cell response, not at day 14. Just a handful of AZD1222 recipients tested seropositive at baseline. There were mostly white British donors and more females than males, and clonal diversity was possibly underestimated.

Sequenced by immunoSEQ multiplex PCR; TCRdb stores in-frame clones only, minus some. The table records 150,000 to 200,000 clones, 85% to 95% of them present only once. CDR3 length: 14 residues. The germline CDR1 and CDR2 sequences are SEHNR and FQNEAQ (reference sequence). The germline V and J ends were trimmed by 3 bases and 4 bases, with 12 bases remaining between them. This material consisted of peripheral blood, taken on day 0 of AZD1222 vaccination. This chain uses TRBV7-9 with TRBJ1-1; D is undetermined. This TCR was recovered from an adult in good health. DNA of the CDR3: TGTGCCAGCAGCTTCCCTCCTCAGTTCACTGAAGCTTTCTTT. Protein: CASSFPPQFTEAFF.